In its sample, the clone carrying this T cell receptor beta chain was seen a few times. This specimen belongs to a study of T-cell memory formation after mild COVID-19. TCRdb re-analysed the 5' RACE reads in MiXCR, keeping a single row per CDR3 protein. Among hundreds of thousands of distinct CDR3 sequences listed, approximately 20% were seen once. The V gene's germline CDR1 is SGHRS and CDR2 YFSETQ. Between the trimmed V and J ends, which lost 0 bases and 3 bases, there was a span of 17 bases. This CDR3 is 17 amino acids long. The sequenced material came from PBMCs or a T cell subset sorted from them (not recorded which). The rearrangement links TRBV5-1 to TRBJ2-3; maybe TRBD1 (7 bases). This clonotype was obtained from an adult woman who had mild COVID-19 (a few samples of this study predate the infection). Cell type and time point are not known. The CDR3 spells CASSLEGRGAGTDTQYF. As DNA, the CDR3 is TGCGCCAGCAGCTTGGAAGGCAGGGGGGCCGGGACAGATACGCAGTATTTT.